This entry lists 10 T cell receptor beta chains sequenced from one sample in a study of cytomegalovirus exposure and HLA in healthy donors. The primer mix had 60 Vbeta and 13 Jbeta primers. The method was immunoSEQ multiplex PCR; TCRdb's version includes in-frame clones alone and lacks a portion of them. The sample lists 180,000 or so clones, more than 70% occurring once. The sample comprised PBMCs. These receptors were collected from a girl between 10 and 17 years old in good health and CMV-seropositive.

This clone has more than one count but fewer than ten. This chain joins TRBV4-2 and TRBJ1-4; D might be TRBD1 (5 bases). V was cut by 0 bases and J by 7 bases, with 15 bases left in between. CDR1 and CDR2 (germline): LGHNA, YNFKEQ. The CDR3 loop spans 16 amino acids. Here the CDR3 DNA reads TGTGCCAGCAGCCAAGATCCTCGGGGGGAGGGTGAAAAACTGTTTTTT. Residues: CASSQDPRGEGEKLFF.

The chain carries TRBV15 and TRBJ2-3, with 9 bases fitting TRBD2. This CDR3 has 14 residues. CDR1 and CDR2 from the germline V gene are LNHNV and YYDKDF (reference sequence). The V segment lost 1 base and the J segment 6 bases; nucleotides outside the gene matches: 2. The CDR3 is CATSRVAGADTQYF. Written as DNA, the CDR3 is TGTGCCACCAGCAGAGTAGCGGGAGCGGATACGCAGTATTTT.

The chain employs TRBV27 and TRBJ2-1, with 12 bases fitting TRBD2. J lost 5 bases, V lost 3 bases, and 11 bases had no gene match. The CDR3 has 18 amino acids. CDR1 MNHEY and CDR2 SMNVEV come from the germline V gene (reference sequence). CDR3 nucleotides: TGTGCCAGCAGTTTCCCCCGGACTAGCGGGAATAAAGACAATGAGCAGTTCTTC. Protein sequence: CASSFPRTSGNKDNEQFF.

The V gene is TRBV19, the J gene TRBJ1-1, with D tentatively TRBD1 (5 bases). V dropped 5 bases and J dropped 5 bases, with 15 bases sitting between them. The CDR3 totals 14 residues. From germline, CDR1 is LNHDA and CDR2 SQIVND (reference sequence). The CDR3 sequence: CASSGGGLGTEAFF. CDR3 coding DNA: TGTGCCAGTAGTGGGGGAGGCCTTGGGACTGAAGCTTTCTTT.

This clone was recorded a few times. The rearrangement joins TRBV11-1 to TRBJ1-2; D is unclear. There are 14 residues in the CDR3. Between the trimmed V and J ends, which lost 5 bases and 1 base, there was a span of 11 bases. Germline-derived CDR1 and CDR2 are SGHAT and FQDESV (reference sequence). CDR3 amino acids: CASSPDGGNYGYTF. CDR3 in DNA: TGTGCCAGCAGCCCCGACGGAGGTAACTATGGCTACACCTTC.

Remarks on this clone: At one end, the junction sequence differs from germline, possibly due to a read error. J is TRBJ2-7 and V is TRBV7-8; 12 bases fit TRBD2. CDR3 length: 14 amino acids. Germline loops: CDR1 SGHVS, CDR2 FQNEAQ. DNA of the CDR3: TGTGCCAGCAGCCTAGCGGGAGGGGCCTACGAGCAGTACTTC. Translating it yields CASSLAGGAYEQYF. Combining the CDR3 with reference TRBV7-8 and TRBJ2-7 gives the whole variable domain GAGVSQSPRYKVAKRGQDVALRCDPISGHVSLFWYQQALGQGPEFLTYFQNEAQLDKSGLPSDRFFAERPEGSVSTLKIQRTQQEDSAVYLCASSLAGGAYEQYFGPGTRLTVT.

The chain couples TRBV30 to TRBJ2-7; D not certain. This CDR3 has 12 residues. The germline CDR1 and CDR2 sequences are GTSNPN and SVGIG (reference sequence). Trimming took off 4 bases at V and 2 bases at J, with 9 bases between the two ends. DNA for the CDR3: TGTGCCTGGATTTCTCCGGCCTACGAGCAGTACTTC. This gives the protein CAWISPAYEQYF. Full variable domain (missing parts from reference TRBV30 and TRBJ2-7): SQTIHQWPATLVQPVGSPLSLECTVEGTSNPNLYWYRQAAGRGLQLLFYSVGIGQISSEVPQNLSASRPQDRQFILSSKKLLLSDSGFYLCAWISPAYEQYFGPGTRLTVT.

This chain joins TRBV5-4 and TRBJ2-7; D is perhaps TRBD2 (5 bases). Trimming stripped 0 bases from V and 3 bases from J, with 13 bases between. Looked up from germline, CDR1 is SGHNT and CDR2 is YYREEE (reference sequence). The CDR3 runs 15 residues. The CDR3 DNA sequence: TGTGCCAGCAGCTTGGGAGGGTCCGGGGTCTACGAGCAGTACTTC. It is translated as CASSLGGSGVYEQYF.

The chain links TRBV5-6 to TRBJ1-3; TRBD1 matches 8 bases. This CDR3 is 16 amino acids long. The ends lost 4 bases at V and 4 bases at J; junction bases unmatched: 10. Germline loops: CDR1 SGHDT, CDR2 YYEEEE. Here the CDR3 reads CASSRGQGSTGNTIYF. The CDR3 DNA reads TGTGCCAGCAGCCGAGGACAGGGAAGTACAGGAAACACCATATATTTT.

The CDR3 spells CASSLETRQGNGYTF. Here the CDR3 DNA reads TGTGCCAGCAGTTTGGAAACGAGACAGGGGAATGGCTACACCTTC. The chain joins TRBV6-1 to TRBJ1-2, with 8 bases identical to TRBD1. The CDR3 spans 15 residues. Trimming removed 5 bases from V and 6 bases from J; junction bases left unmatched: 11. CDR1 and CDR2 from the germline V gene are MNHNS and SASEGT.